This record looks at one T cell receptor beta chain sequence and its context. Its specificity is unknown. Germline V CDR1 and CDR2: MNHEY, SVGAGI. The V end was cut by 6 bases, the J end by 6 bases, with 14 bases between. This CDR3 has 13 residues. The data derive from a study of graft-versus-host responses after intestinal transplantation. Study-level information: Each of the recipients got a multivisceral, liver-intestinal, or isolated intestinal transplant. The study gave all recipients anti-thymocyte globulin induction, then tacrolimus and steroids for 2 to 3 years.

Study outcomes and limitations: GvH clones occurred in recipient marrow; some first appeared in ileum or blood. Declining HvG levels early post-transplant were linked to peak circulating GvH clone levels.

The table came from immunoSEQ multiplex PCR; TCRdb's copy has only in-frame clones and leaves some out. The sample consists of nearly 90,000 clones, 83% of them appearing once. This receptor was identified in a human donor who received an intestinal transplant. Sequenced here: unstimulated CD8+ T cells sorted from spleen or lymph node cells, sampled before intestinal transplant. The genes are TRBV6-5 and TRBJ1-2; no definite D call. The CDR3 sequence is CASSYGQSDGYTF. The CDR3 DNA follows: TGTGCCAGCAGCTACGGGCAATCTGATGGCTACACCTTC.